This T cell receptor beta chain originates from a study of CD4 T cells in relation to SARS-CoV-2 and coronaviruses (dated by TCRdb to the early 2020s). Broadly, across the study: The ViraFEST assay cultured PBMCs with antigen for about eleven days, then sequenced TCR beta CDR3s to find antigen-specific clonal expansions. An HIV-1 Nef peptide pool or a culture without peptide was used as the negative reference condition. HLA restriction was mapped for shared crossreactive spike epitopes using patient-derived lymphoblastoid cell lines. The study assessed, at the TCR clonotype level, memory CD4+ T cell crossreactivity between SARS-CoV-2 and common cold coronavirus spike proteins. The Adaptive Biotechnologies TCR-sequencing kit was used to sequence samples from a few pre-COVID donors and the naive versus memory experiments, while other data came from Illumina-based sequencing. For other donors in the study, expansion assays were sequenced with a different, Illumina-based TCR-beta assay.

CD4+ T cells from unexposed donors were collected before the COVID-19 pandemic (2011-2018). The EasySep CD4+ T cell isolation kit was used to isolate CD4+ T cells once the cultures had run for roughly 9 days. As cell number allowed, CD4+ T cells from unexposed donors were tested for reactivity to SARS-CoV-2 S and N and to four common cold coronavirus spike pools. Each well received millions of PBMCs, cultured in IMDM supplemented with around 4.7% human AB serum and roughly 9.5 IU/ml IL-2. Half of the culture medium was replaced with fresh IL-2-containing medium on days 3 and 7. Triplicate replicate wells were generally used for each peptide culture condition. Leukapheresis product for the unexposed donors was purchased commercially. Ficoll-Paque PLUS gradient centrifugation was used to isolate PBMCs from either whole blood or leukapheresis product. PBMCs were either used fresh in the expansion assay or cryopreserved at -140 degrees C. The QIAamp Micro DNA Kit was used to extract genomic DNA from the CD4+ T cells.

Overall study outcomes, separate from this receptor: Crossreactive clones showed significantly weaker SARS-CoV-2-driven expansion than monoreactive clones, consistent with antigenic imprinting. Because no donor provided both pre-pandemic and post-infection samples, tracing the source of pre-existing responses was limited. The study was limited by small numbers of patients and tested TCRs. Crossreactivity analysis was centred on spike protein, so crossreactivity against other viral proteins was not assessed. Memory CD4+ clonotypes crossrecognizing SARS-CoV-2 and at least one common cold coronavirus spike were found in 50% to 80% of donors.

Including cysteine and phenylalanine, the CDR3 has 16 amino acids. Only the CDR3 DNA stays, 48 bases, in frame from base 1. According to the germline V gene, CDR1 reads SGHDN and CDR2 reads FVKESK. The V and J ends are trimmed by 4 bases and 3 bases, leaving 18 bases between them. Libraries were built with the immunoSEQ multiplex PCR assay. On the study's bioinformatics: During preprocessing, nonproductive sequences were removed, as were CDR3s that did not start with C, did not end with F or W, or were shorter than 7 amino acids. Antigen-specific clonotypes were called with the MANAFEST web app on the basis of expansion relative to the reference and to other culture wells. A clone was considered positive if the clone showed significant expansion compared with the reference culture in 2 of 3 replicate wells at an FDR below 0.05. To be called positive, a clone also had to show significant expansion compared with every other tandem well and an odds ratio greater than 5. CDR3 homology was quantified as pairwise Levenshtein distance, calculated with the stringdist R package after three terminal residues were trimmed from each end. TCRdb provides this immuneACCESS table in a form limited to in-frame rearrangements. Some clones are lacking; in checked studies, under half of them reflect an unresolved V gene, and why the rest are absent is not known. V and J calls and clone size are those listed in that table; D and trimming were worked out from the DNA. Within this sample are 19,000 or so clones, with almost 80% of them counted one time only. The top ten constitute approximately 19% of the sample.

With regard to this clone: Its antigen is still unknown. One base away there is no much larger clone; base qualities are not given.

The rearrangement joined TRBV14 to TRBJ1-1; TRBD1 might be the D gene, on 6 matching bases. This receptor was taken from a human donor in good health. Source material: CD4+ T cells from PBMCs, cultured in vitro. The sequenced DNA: TGTGCCAGCAGCCCTAAGACAGGTCGGTGGGACACTGAAGCTTTCTTT. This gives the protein CASSPKTGRWDTEAFF.